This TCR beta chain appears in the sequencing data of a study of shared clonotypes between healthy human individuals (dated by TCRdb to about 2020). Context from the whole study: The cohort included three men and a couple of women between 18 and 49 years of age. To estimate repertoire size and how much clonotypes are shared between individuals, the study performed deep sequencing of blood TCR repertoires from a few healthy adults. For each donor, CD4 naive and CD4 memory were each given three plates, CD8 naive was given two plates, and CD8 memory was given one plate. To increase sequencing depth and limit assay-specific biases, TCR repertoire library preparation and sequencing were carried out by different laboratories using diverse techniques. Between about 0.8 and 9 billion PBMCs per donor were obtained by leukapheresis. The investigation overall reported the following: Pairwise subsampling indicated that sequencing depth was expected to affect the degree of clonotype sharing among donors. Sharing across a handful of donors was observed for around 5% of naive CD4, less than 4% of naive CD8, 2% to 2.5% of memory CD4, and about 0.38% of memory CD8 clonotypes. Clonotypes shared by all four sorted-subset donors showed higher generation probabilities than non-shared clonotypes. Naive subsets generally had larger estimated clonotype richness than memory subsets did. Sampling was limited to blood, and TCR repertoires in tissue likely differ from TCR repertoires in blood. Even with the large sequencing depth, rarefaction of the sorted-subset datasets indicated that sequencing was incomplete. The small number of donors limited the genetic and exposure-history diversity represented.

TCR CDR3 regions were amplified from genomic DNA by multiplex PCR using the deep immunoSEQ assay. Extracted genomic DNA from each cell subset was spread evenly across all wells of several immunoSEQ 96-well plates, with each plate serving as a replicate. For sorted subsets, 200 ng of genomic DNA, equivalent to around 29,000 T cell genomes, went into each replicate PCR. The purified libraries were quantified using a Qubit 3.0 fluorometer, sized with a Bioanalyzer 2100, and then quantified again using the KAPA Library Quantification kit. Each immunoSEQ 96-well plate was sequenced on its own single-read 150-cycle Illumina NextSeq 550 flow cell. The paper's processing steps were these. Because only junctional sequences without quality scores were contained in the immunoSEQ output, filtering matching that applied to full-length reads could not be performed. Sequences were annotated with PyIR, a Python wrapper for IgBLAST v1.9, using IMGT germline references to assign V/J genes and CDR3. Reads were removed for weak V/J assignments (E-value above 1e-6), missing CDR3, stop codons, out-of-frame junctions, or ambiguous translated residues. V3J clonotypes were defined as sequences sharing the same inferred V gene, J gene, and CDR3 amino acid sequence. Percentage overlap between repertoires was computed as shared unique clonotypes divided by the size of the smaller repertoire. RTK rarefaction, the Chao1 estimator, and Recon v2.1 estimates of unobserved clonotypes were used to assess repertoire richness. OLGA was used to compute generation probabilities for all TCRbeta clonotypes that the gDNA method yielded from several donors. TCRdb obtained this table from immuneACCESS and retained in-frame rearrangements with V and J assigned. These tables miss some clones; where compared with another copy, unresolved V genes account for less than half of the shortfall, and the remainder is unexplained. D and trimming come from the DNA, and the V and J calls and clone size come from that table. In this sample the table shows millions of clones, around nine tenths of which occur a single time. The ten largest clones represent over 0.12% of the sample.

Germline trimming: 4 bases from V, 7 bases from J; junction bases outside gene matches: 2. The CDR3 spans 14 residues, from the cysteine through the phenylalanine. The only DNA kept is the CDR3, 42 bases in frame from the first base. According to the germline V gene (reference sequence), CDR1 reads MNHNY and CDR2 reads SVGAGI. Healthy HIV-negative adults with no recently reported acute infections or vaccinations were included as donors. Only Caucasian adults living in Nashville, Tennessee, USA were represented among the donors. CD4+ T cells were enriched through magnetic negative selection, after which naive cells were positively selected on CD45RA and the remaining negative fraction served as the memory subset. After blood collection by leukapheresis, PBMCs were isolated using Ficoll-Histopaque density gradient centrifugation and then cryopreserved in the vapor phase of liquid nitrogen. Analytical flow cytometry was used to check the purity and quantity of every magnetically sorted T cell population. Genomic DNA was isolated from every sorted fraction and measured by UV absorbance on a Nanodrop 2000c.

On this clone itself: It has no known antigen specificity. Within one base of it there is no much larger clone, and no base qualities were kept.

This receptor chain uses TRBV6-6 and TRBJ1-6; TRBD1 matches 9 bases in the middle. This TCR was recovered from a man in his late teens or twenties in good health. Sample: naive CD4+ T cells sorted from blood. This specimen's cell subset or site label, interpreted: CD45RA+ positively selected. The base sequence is TGTGCCAGCAGTTCCGGGACAGGGAATTCACCCCTCCACTTT. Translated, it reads CASSSGTGNSPLHF.